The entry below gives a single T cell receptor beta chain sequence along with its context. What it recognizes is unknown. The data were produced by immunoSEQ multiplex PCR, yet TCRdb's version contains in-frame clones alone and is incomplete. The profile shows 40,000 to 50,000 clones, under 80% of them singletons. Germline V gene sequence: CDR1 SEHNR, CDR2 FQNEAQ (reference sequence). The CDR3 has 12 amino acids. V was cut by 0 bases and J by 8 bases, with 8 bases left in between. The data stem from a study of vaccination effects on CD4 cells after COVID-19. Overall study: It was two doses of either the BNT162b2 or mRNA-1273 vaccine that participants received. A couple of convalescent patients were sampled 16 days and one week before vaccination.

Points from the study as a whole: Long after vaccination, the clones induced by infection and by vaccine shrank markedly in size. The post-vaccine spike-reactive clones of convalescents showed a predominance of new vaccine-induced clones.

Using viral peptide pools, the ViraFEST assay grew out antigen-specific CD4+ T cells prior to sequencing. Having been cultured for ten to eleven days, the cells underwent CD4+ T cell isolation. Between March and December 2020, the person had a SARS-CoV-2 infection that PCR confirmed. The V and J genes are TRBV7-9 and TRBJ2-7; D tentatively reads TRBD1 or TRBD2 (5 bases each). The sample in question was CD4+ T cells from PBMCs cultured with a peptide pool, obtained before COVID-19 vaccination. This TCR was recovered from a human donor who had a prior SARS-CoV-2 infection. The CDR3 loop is CASSLAGTQQYF. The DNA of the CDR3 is TGTGCCAGCAGCTTAGCTGGGACCCAGCAGTACTTC.